This T cell receptor beta chain was documented in a study of cytomegalovirus exposure and HLA in healthy donors. Study-wide results and caveats: A prior analysis recorded that most TCR beta V segments were productive about 87% or about 30% of the time.

Germline V lookup: CDR1 KGHSH, CDR2 LQKENI. This CDR3 is built from 16 residues. V was clipped by 3 bases and J by 1 base; unmatched bases: 6. The PCR made use of 60 Vbeta and 13 Jbeta primers. Authors' analysis steps: About 9.9 million shared chains were among about 80 million unique TCR beta chains counted in a later analysis. Produced via immunoSEQ multiplex PCR; TCRdb's table is partial and in-frame only. The V and J calls and clone size are taken from that table; D and trimming were inferred from the DNA. The table shows approximately 88,000 clones, with under 85% occurring only once. As to this clone: Its antigen is undetermined.

The chain carries TRBV18 and TRBJ2-1, with TRBD1 matching over 7 bases. This sequence was found in a man aged 45-60 years in good health and CMV-seropositive. Sequenced material: PBMCs. As DNA, the CDR3 is TGTGCCAGCTCACCCCCGGGACAGAAATCCTACAATGAGCAGTTCTTC. It is translated as CASSPPGQKSYNEQFF. The full variable domain, completed using reference TRBV18 and TRBJ2-1, is NAGVMQNPRHLVRRRGQEARLRCSPMKGHSHVYWYRQLPEEGLKFMVYLQKENIIDESGMPKERFSAEFPKEGPSILRIQQVVRGDSAAYFCASSPPGQKSYNEQFFGPGTRLTVL.